These 2 T cell receptor beta chains were all obtained from the same sample, sequenced in a study of T cells in Graves' hyperthyroidism and ophthalmopathy. Amplification of TCR beta CDR3 regions used RNA as the template. Primed by the HTBI set, a first-round RT-PCR was run on the TCR CDR3. One entry per CDR3 protein results from TCRdb running MiXCR on the multiplex PCR reads. The repertoire holds around 350,000 distinct CDR3 sequences, with approximately 18% as singletons. Sequenced material: blood. The receptors originated from a woman in her thirties with Graves' hyperthyroidism that later progressed to Graves' ophthalmopathy.

The chain couples TRBV2 to TRBJ2-7; the match to TRBD2 covers 8 bases. The CDR3 is 15 residues long. Germline values: CDR1 SNHLY, CDR2 FYNNEI. V was clipped by 3 bases and J by 6 bases; unmatched bases: 10. CDR3: CASSEAGGPLIEQYF. For the CDR3, the DNA is TGTGCCAGCAGTGAGGCGGGGGGCCCCCTCATCGAGCAGTACTTC.

In this sample, this clonotype turned up many times. The chain employs TRBV2 and TRBJ1-4; a possible D gene is TRBD1 (5 bases). The CDR3 runs 17 residues. V was cut by 3 bases and J by 8 bases, with 22 bases left in between. CDR1 SNHLY and CDR2 FYNNEI come from the germline V gene. The CDR3 DNA reads as TGTGCCAGCAGTGATCCTTCCGGGGGGATCTTTTACGAAAAACTGTTTTTT. This gives the protein CASSDPSGGIFYEKLFF.